Presented here are 30 T cell receptor beta chains from one specimen sequenced in a study of spatial heterogeneity in lung cancer. The sample's time point: sample taken at primary tumor resection. The input material, whole RNA from tumor, nontumor lung or frozen PBMC, was sequenced unsorted. TCRdb called the 5' RACE reads again in MiXCR, with one record for every CDR3 protein. Among about 14,000 distinct CDR3 sequences listed, 10% were seen once. The specimen was PBMCs, collected at surgery. Source of these receptors: a male donor with early-stage non-small cell lung cancer.

This clonotype was picked up many times. The rearrangement uses TRBV15 and TRBJ2-3, with D possibly being TRBD1 (6 bases). V was cut by 9 bases and J by 3 bases, with 16 bases left in between. The CDR3 has 14 residues. From germline, CDR1 is LNHNV and CDR2 YYDKDF (reference sequence). DNA of the CDR3: TGTGCCACTCGGGCCCAAGGGGGTACAGATACGCAGTATTTT. Translation: CATRAQGGTDTQYF.

This clonotype came up many times. This chain joins TRBV6-5 and TRBJ1-4, with 10 bases aligning to TRBD1. CDR1 and CDR2 (germline): MNHEY, SVGAGI. This CDR3 comprises 13 residues. V shed 6 bases, J shed 8 bases, and the junction held 3 bases outside the gene matches. The CDR3 DNA sequence: TGTGCCAGCAGGGGACAGGGGTTGGAAAAACTGTTTTTT. The encoded protein is CASRGQGLEKLFF.

This clonotype was found many times. This chain connects TRBV3-1 to TRBJ1-1; D remains ambiguous. CDR3 length: 13 amino acids. Per the germline V gene, CDR1 is LGHDT and CDR2 is YNNKEL (reference sequence). Deletions cut 0 bases from V and 6 bases from J, with 8 bases between. The CDR3 spells CASSQDLQPEAFF. The CDR3 coding sequence is TGTGCCAGCAGCCAAGATCTACAGCCTGAAGCTTTCTTT.

This clonotype was observed many times. This chain joins TRBV19 and TRBJ2-1, with TRBD2 identical over 11 bases. J lost 4 bases, V lost 5 bases, and 13 bases had no gene match. In germline, CDR1 is LNHDA, CDR2 SQIVND (reference sequence). The CDR3 sequence is 18 residues long. The CDR3 loop is CASSRIPPLAGAYNEQFF. DNA for the CDR3: TGTGCCAGTAGTCGTATACCCCCACTAGCGGGAGCTTACAATGAGCAGTTCTTC.

This clonotype turned up a few times. The rearrangement links TRBV20-1 to TRBJ1-5; D is ambiguous. With 5 bases removed from V and 5 bases from J, the gap between germline ends came to 31 bases. CDR1 is DFQATT, CDR2 SNEGSKA, per germline (reference sequence). The CDR3 sequence is 19 residues long. The chain's CDR3 is CSASPGPRRIGTVYQPQHF. CDR3 nucleotide sequence: TGCAGTGCTTCCCCCGGGCCCAGGAGGATTGGAACCGTCTATCAGCCCCAGCATTTT.

The rearrangement uses TRBV7-6 and TRBJ2-1, with no clear D. Trimming left V 5 bases short and J 6 bases short, with 23 bases between. CDR3 length: 17 residues. Germline loops: CDR1 SGHVS, CDR2 FNYEAQ. The CDR3 is CASSVGSLGRLVNEQFF. DNA of the CDR3: TGTGCCAGCAGCGTGGGATCGCTGGGCAGGCTGGTCAATGAGCAGTTCTTC.

Ten or more counts support this clonotype. V gene TRBV7-2 combines with J gene TRBJ2-7; 10 nucleotides agree with TRBD2. Germline values: CDR1 SGHTA, CDR2 FQGNSA. V lost 1 base to trimming and J lost 2 bases; unmatched junction nucleotides: 5. The CDR3 runs to 16 residues. The CDR3 sequence: CASSLVASGSPYEQYF. The CDR3 nucleotides are TGTGCCAGCAGCTTAGTAGCTAGCGGGAGTCCCTACGAGCAGTACTTC.

The sample holds many counts of this clonotype. This chain joins TRBV7-2 and TRBJ2-3, with TRBD2 matching 8 bases. V was pared by 4 bases and J by 5 bases, with 14 bases of the junction left unmatched. The germline V gene has CDR1 SGHTA and CDR2 FQGNSA. The CDR3 totals 17 residues. The CDR3 sequence is CASSSPSGRVIGDTQYF. CDR3 nucleotides: TGTGCCAGCAGCTCCCCCAGCGGGAGAGTTATTGGAGATACGCAGTATTTT.

This clonotype was seen ten or more times. The chain employs TRBV3-1 and TRBJ1-1; no firm D call. Trimming removed 6 bases from V and 1 base from J, with 6 bases in between. CDR3 size: 12 residues. From germline, CDR1 is LGHDT and CDR2 YNNKEL (reference sequence). The CDR3 DNA reads TGTGCCAGCAGGGGAGGGAACACTGAAGCTTTCTTT. Translated, it gives CASRGGNTEAFF.

J is TRBJ2-7 and V is TRBV2, with 9 bases aligning to TRBD1. The CDR3 is made up of 17 amino acids. From germline, CDR1 is SNHLY and CDR2 FYNNEI. V shed 7 bases and J 1 base; nucleotides not matched to a gene: 14. The CDR3 coding sequence is TGTGCCAGCATCCTCGACAGGGGGAATTCCCTATCCTACGAGCAGTACTTC. It yields the protein CASILDRGNSLSYEQYF.

Remarks on this clonotype: A much larger clonotype is one base distant, so this may be a read error. V is TRBV7-8 and J is TRBJ2-1; TRBD2 might be the D (5 bases). The germline V gene encodes CDR1 SGHVS and CDR2 FQNEAQ. The CDR3 extends over 14 amino acids. CDR3 in amino acids: CANSLALGPNEQFF. In DNA, the CDR3 is TGTGCCAACAGCTTAGCGCTGGGTCCGAATGAGCAGTTCTTC.

This clonotype was observed at least ten times. The chain carries TRBV10-2 and TRBJ2-5; 9 bases map to TRBD1. CDR3 length: 14 residues. V was clipped by 6 bases and J by 0 bases; unmatched bases: 2. Germline V gene data show CDR1 as WSHSY and CDR2 as SAAADI. Written as DNA, the CDR3 is TGCGCCAGCAGCGGACAGGGGTACCAAGAGACCCAGTACTTC. This codes for CASSGQGYQETQYF.

V and J are TRBV9 and TRBJ2-5; no reliable D call. The CDR3 is 14 amino acids. Germline V lookup: CDR1 SGDLS, CDR2 YYNGEE. V was trimmed by 1 base and J by 1 base, leaving 8 bases between them. The CDR3 bases are TGTGCCAGCAGCGTAACGAAGCTCCAAGAGACCCAGTACTTC. Amino acids: CASSVTKLQETQYF. Supplemented by reference TRBV9 and TRBJ2-5, the full variable domain reads DSGVTQTPKHLITATGQRVTLRCSPRSGDLSVYWYQQSLDQGLQFLIQYYNGEERAKGNILERFSAQQFPDLHSELNLSSLELGDSALYFCASSVTKLQETQYFGPGTRLLVL.

This clonotype was detected many times. V gene TRBV28 combines with J gene TRBJ1-6; D might be TRBD1 (6 bases). V lost 10 bases, J lost 9 bases, and 25 bases lay in between. The CDR3 extends over 16 amino acids. CDR1 is MDHEN and CDR2 is SYDVKM in the germline V gene. In DNA, the CDR3 is TGTGCCACCAAGTCTCGTTCCAGGGGTGGGAGTTCACCCCTCCACTTT. Its translation is CATKSRSRGGSSPLHF.

This clonotype was counted ten times or more. This rearrangement joins TRBV28 to TRBJ2-7, with TRBD2 matching over 11 bases. Germline loops: CDR1 MDHEN, CDR2 SYDVKM. V lost 4 bases, J lost 1 base, and 6 bases stayed unmatched. The CDR3 loop spans 16 amino acids. CDR3 sequence reads: CASSSHSGRGSYEQYF. CDR3 bases: TGTGCCAGCAGTTCCCATAGCGGGAGGGGGTCCTACGAGCAGTACTTC. Variable domain in full (rest from reference TRBV28 and TRBJ2-7): DVKVTQSSRYLVKRTGEKVFLECVQDMDHENMFWYRQDPGLGLRLIYFSYDVKMKEKGDIPEGYSVSREKKERFSLILESASTNQTSMYLCASSSHSGRGSYEQYFGPGTRLTVT.

Ten or more counts support this clonotype. The chain employs TRBV6-1 and TRBJ1-5; D might be TRBD1 (5 bases). Germline loops: CDR1 MNHNS, CDR2 SASEGT. CDR3 size: 14 residues. Trimming shortened V by 4 bases and J by 5 bases, and 12 bases separated the two germline ends. Here the CDR3 reads CASSVQVSHQPQHF. For the CDR3, the DNA is TGTGCCAGCAGTGTACAGGTCAGCCATCAGCCCCAGCATTTT.

This clonotype was observed at least ten times. The chain recombines TRBV20-1 with TRBJ2-7; D tentatively fits TRBD1 or TRBD2 (5 bases each). V was shortened by 0 bases and J by 5 bases, with 23 bases between the two germline ends. The CDR3 is made up of 17 amino acids. CDR1 DFQATT and CDR2 SNEGSKA come from the germline V gene (reference sequence). The CDR3 sequence: CSARDGARRGVSHEQYF. CDR3 nucleotide sequence: TGCAGTGCTAGAGATGGGGCTAGACGGGGAGTATCCCACGAGCAGTACTTC.

This clonotype is judged medium-sized. CDR3 sequence: CSVLWTGSDEQYF. The CDR3 DNA sequence: TGCAGCGTCCTCTGGACAGGGAGTGACGAGCAGTACTTC. This chain connects TRBV29-1 to TRBJ2-7, with TRBD1 matching 8 bases. V lost 6 bases and J lost 5; bases outside the gene matches: 9. The CDR3 covers 13 residues. Germline CDR1 reads SQVTM; CDR2 reads ANQGSEA.

The table lists this clonotype with many counts. The CDR3 sequence is CASSLARLAGSGELFF. Here the CDR3 DNA reads TGTGCCAGCAGCTTGGCCAGACTAGCGGGGTCGGGGGAGCTGTTTTTT. V and J are TRBV5-4 and TRBJ2-2, with 11 bases matching TRBD2. V was clipped by 0 bases and J by 8 bases; unmatched bases: 6. Germline V gene data show CDR1 as SGHNT and CDR2 as YYREEE (reference sequence). The CDR3 loop spans 16 amino acids. Combining the CDR3 with reference TRBV5-4 and TRBJ2-2 gives the whole variable domain ETGVTQSPTHLIKTRGQQVTLRCSSQSGHNTVSWYQQALGQGPQFIFQYYREEENGRGNFPPRFSGLQFPNYSSELNVNALELDDSALYLCASSLARLAGSGELFFGEGSRLTVL.

In this sample, this clonotype turned up many times. This chain joins TRBV21-1 and TRBJ1-2; the table's D call TRBD1 went unverified against the DNA. TRBV21-1 is annotated as a pseudogene. This CDR3 contains 15 residues. CDR3: CASSKGRTGYYGYTF. CDR3 bases: TGTGCCAGCAGCAAAGGCCGGACAGGGTACTATGGCTACACCTTC.

This clonotype was observed many times. The chain is built from TRBV5-4 and TRBJ2-5; 10 bases align to TRBD2. CDR1 is SGHNT, CDR2 YYREEE, per germline (reference sequence). This CDR3 comprises 18 residues. V trimming: 0 bases; J trimming: 2 bases; junction bases outside the gene matches: 10. Here the CDR3 DNA reads TGTGCCAGCAGCTTGGACACTAGCGGGGTAGGGGCTCAAGAGACCCAGTACTTC. Its translation: CASSLDTSGVGAQETQYF.

This clonotype was picked up many times. This chain's CDR3 is CASSLTDPPGEQYF. CDR3 sequence (DNA): TGTGCCAGCAGTTTGACAGACCCTCCGGGAGAGCAGTACTTC. V is TRBV27 and J is TRBJ2-7; either TRBD1 or TRBD2 may supply D (5 bases each). V dropped 3 bases and J dropped 7 bases, with 16 bases sitting between them. Germline CDR1 is MNHEY and CDR2 is SMNVEV (reference sequence). This CDR3 region has 14 residues.

The sample holds many counts of this clonotype. V is TRBV12-3 or TRBV12-4 and J is TRBJ1-5; no reliable D call. The CDR3 is 15 residues long. Trimming left V 4 bases short and J 7 bases short, with 17 bases between. CDR3 amino acids: CASSSTGPQRQPQHF. CDR3 nucleotides: TGTGCCAGCAGTTCGACTGGACCCCAGAGGCAGCCCCAGCATTTT.

Many counts were recorded for this clonotype. The junction departs from germline at one end; a sequencing error may be responsible. This chain links TRBV27 with TRBJ1-5; D uncertain. The CDR3 contains 13 residues. Germline V lookup: CDR1 MNHEY, CDR2 SMNVEV (reference sequence). The CDR3 is CASSLSANRPQHF. The CDR3 DNA sequence: TGTGCCAGCAGTTTATCTGCAAATCGGCCCCAGCATTTT.

This clonotype has ten or more counts. V usage is TRBV6-6 and J usage is TRBJ1-2; the match to TRBD1 covers 8 bases. The CDR3 runs 15 residues. Germline V gene data show CDR1 as MNHNY and CDR2 as SVGAGI (reference sequence). Unmatched junction bases numbered 5, after V lost 5 bases and J lost 0 bases. CDR3 nucleotide sequence: TGTGCCAGCAGTACCACAGGGGGAGCTAACTATGGCTACACCTTC. This gives the protein CASSTTGGANYGYTF.

This clonotype is medium-sized (0.01 to 0.1%) by share. This chain uses TRBV18 with TRBJ2-3; 12 bases are a match to TRBD2. The CDR3 has 19 amino acids. V shed 1 base, J shed 5 bases, and the junction held 13 bases outside the gene matches. The germline CDR1 and CDR2 sequences are KGHSH and LQKENI. The CDR3 coding sequence is TGTGCCAGCTCACCACGGATGTCGGCTAGCGGGAGGGCCGTAGATACGCAGTATTTT. Amino acid sequence: CASSPRMSASGRAVDTQYF. The full variable domain, completed using reference TRBV18 and TRBJ2-3, is NAGVMQNPRHLVRRRGQEARLRCSPMKGHSHVYWYRQLPEEGLKFMVYLQKENIIDESGMPKERFSAEFPKEGPSILRIQQVVRGDSAAYFCASSPRMSASGRAVDTQYFGPGTRLTVL.

The chain uses TRBV14 and TRBJ1-4, with TRBD1 as a possible D gene (5 bases). Germline V gives CDR1 SGHDN, CDR2 FVKESK. CDR3 length equals 14 residues. Trimming removed 8 bases from V and 7 bases from J, with 17 bases in between. CDR3 DNA sequence: TGTGCCAGCTCTGGATACCTTGACAGTGAAAAACTGTTTTTT. Its translation: CASSGYLDSEKLFF.

This clonotype has at least ten counts. The V and J genes are TRBV2 and TRBJ1-5; TRBD1 is a possible D gene (6 bases). This CDR3 is built from 11 residues. V lost 6 bases, J lost 12 bases, and 12 bases lay in between. Germline V gene lookup returns CDR1 SNHLY and CDR2 FYNNEI. The DNA for the CDR3 is TGTGCCAGCAGAGCCAGGACAGTCCAGCATTTT. Residues: CASRARTVQHF.

In this sample, this clonotype turned up many times. This chain joins TRBV20-1 and TRBJ2-1; 10 bases match TRBD2. CDR1 is DFQATT and CDR2 is SNEGSKA in the germline V gene (reference sequence). This CDR3 comprises 12 residues. V shed 2 bases and J 9 bases; nucleotides not matched to a gene: 1. CDR3 bases: TGCAGTGCTAGACTAGCGGGAGCTGAGCAGTTCTTC. Amino acid sequence: CSARLAGAEQFF.

This clonotype was seen at least ten times. This sequence joins TRBV2 and TRBJ2-6; D is possibly TRBD2 (6 bases). CDR1 and CDR2 (germline): SNHLY, FYNNEI. V dropped 5 bases and J dropped 0 bases, with 20 bases sitting between them. This CDR3 has 19 residues. CDR3 protein: CASSPGTLELFSGANVLTF. DNA for the CDR3: TGTGCCAGCAGTCCAGGGACTCTCGAGCTCTTCTCTGGGGCCAACGTCCTGACTTTC. The variable domain in full, with the rest retrieved from reference TRBV2 and TRBJ2-6, is EPEVTQTPSHQVTQMGQEVILRCVPISNHLYFYWYRQILGQKVEFLVSFYNNEISEKSEIFDDQFSVERPDGSNFTLKIRSTKLEDSAMYFCASSPGTLELFSGANVLTFGAGSRLTVL.